The clone carrying this TCR beta chain was seen only a few times. The target antigen is unknown. Germline values: CDR1 LGHNA, CDR2 YNFKEQ. Trimming cost V 0 bases and J 2 bases, with 8 bases left between them. The CDR3 runs 15 residues. The data stem from a study of STAT5B mutations in CD4+ large granular lymphocyte leukemia. The survey-level immunoSEQ assay was used. In the source study's methods: Lowest detectable productive clonotype frequency was 2.59 x 10-5. Measured with immunoSEQ multiplex PCR; TCRdb has only the in-frame clones, and not every one. V and J calls plus clone size are reproduced from that table; the DNA served to infer D and trimming. The sample holds approximately 20,000 clones, roughly 82% seen once. Study observations and caveats: Top patient clones used TRBV06 genes more often: 8/27 versus 2/35 in controls. Over 20% of private leukemic clonotypes occurred rarely in other patients' non-leukemic repertoires.

Material: CD4+ T cells from blood buffy coats. The chain uses TRBV4-2 and TRBJ1-5; D not certain. This sequence was found in a human donor in good health. CDR3 protein: CASSQEVSGNQPQHF. DNA of the CDR3: TGTGCCAGCAGCCAAGAGGTCAGCGGCAATCAGCCCCAGCATTTT.